Given below is one TCR beta chain in context. Its antigen is still unknown. A roughly 220 ng quantity of DNA, about 30,000 T cell genomes, went into the sorted-subset replicate PCRs. Clones were read by immunoSEQ multiplex PCR, and TCRdb kept only the in-frame ones, dropping some. The sample has some 2,000,000 clones; 95% are singletons. These data originate in a study of shared clonotypes between healthy human individuals. Study-level findings and limits: Naive subsets generally exceeded memory subsets in estimated richness.

The donors were all Caucasian adults (living in Nashville, Tennessee). CDR1 is LNHDA, CDR2 SQIVND, per germline (reference sequence). The CDR3 loop spans 15 amino acids. V gave up 5 bases and J gave up 2 bases; unmatched junction bases: 8. This sequence was found in a man between 18 and 35 years old in good health. The material sequenced was naive CD4+ T cells sorted from blood. Documented subset: CD45RA+ positively selected. V and J are TRBV19 and TRBJ1-1; 7 nucleotides agree with TRBD1. This CDR3 reads CASSETGTANTEAFF. CDR3 DNA sequence: TGTGCCAGTAGTGAAACCGGGACAGCAAACACTGAAGCTTTCTTT.